A single sample is the source of the 26 T cell receptor beta chains below, sequenced in a study of response to subunit inactivated influenza vaccine. TCRdb recomputed calls from the RT-PCR reads with MiXCR, one row per CDR3 protein. The repertoire has 490,000 or so distinct CDR3 sequences, less than 10% of them found once; the top ten carry roughly 13%. The starting material was PBMCs from blood, obtained around 25 months after vaccination. The receptors here all came from a man between 50 and 75 years old who received an inactivated influenza vaccine.

The V and J genes are TRBV11-2 and TRBJ2-7, with D tentatively TRBD2 (7 bases). Trimming removed 5 bases from V and 6 bases from J, with 20 bases in between. Germline V gene sequence: CDR1 SGHAT, CDR2 FQNNGV. The CDR3 is made up of 15 amino acids. The CDR3 nucleotides are TGTGCCAGCAGCCCGCTGCGGGGGCCCCGGGGCGAGCAGTACTTC. Translation gives CASSPLRGPRGEQYF.

This clonotype was recorded a few times. The conserved phenylalanine or tryptophan normally closing the CDR3 is absent here, so this likely arose from a read error. No DNA is shown, since the ends of the CDR3 on it are uncertain; the CDR3 is the one TCRdb lists. The chain is built from TRBV10-3 and TRBJ2-3; the listed D gene, TRBD2, was not tested against the DNA. Inclusive of both ends, the CDR3 amounts to 13 amino acids. Looked up from germline, CDR1 is ENHRY and CDR2 is SYGVKD. The CDR3 here is CAISDPIAGGPET.

J is TRBJ2-5 and V is TRBV20-1; no reliable D call. The germline V gene has CDR1 DFQATT and CDR2 SNEGSKA (reference sequence). The V end lost 6 bases, the J end lost 0 bases, and 5 bases lay between the germline ends. This CDR3 has 11 amino acids. Written as DNA, the CDR3 is TGCAGTGCCCACGACCAAGAGACCCAGTACTTC. Encoded protein: CSAHDQETQYF.

A few counts support this clonotype. This chain uses TRBV12-3 or TRBV12-4 with TRBJ2-1; 8 nucleotides agree with TRBD2. CDR3 length: 16 residues. The V and J ends lost 6 bases and 7 bases, in that order; junction bases with no gene match: 14. CDR3 DNA: TGTGCCAGCAGAACACCGGGGGGCGGGGGGAATAATGAGCAGTTCTTC. Residues: CASRTPGGGGNNEQFF.

This clonotype has more than one count but fewer than ten. The chain carries TRBV11-2 and TRBJ2-1; D remains ambiguous. The V end lost 4 bases, the J end lost 9 bases, and 10 bases lay between the germline ends. In germline, CDR1 is SGHAT, CDR2 FQNNGV. The CDR3 is made up of 12 amino acids. CDR3 DNA: TGTGCCAGCAGCTCAGGAGTGAGTGAGCAGTTCTTC. It yields the protein CASSSGVSEQFF. The full variable domain, with the rest looked up from reference TRBV11-2 and TRBJ2-1, is EAGVAQSPRYKIIEKRQSVAFWCNPISGHATLYWYQQILGQGPKLLIQFQNNGVVDDSQLPKDRFSAERLKGVDSTLKIQPAKLEDSAVYLCASSSGVSEQFFGPGTRLTVL.

The genes are TRBV7-8 and TRBJ1-1; maybe TRBD1 (6 bases). The CDR3 has 15 amino acids. CDR1 is SGHVS and CDR2 is FQNEAQ in the germline V gene. V was cut by 5 bases and J by 3 bases, with 16 bases left in between. Written as DNA, the CDR3 is TGTGCCAGCAGCCCCGGAGGGGGTTGGGACACTGAAGCTTTCTTT. Its protein is CASSPGGGWDTEAFF.

This clonotype was recorded a few times. The gene calls are TRBV12-3 or TRBV12-4 and TRBJ2-2; D is perhaps TRBD1 (6 bases). Trimming pared 1 base from V and 7 bases from J, leaving 16 bases between. The CDR3 is 16 amino acids. CDR3 in amino acids: CASSLGVGTIIGELFF. As DNA, the CDR3 is TGTGCCAGCAGTTTAGGGGTCGGGACAATAATCGGGGAGCTGTTTTTT.

The genes are TRBV6-1 and TRBJ2-1; D may be TRBD2 (5 bases). The CDR3 covers 16 residues. V shed 4 bases and J shed 0 bases, with 13 bases lying between them. Germline V gene lookup returns CDR1 MNHNS and CDR2 SASEGT. DNA for the CDR3: TGTGCCAGCAGTGCCCTTAGCGCAAGCTCCTACAATGAGCAGTTCTTC. Translation: CASSALSASSYNEQFF.

CDR3 region: CSALNPLTVLGGELFF. The CDR3 DNA sequence: TGCAGTGCGCTCAATCCTTTAACAGTGTTGGGCGGGGAGCTGTTTTTT. This chain joins TRBV20-1 and TRBJ2-2; D is uncertain. Trimming removed 6 bases at V and 7 bases at J, with 24 bases between. The CDR3 loop spans 16 amino acids. Germline V gene data show CDR1 as DFQATT and CDR2 as SNEGSKA (reference sequence).

This clonotype came up many times. J is TRBJ1-2 and V is TRBV12-3 or TRBV12-4; D unresolved. V was shortened by 1 base and J by 2 bases, with 5 bases between the two germline ends. The length of the CDR3 is 13 residues. For the CDR3, the DNA is TGTGCCAGCAGTTTAGAACTAAACTATGGCTACACCTTC. It yields the protein CASSLELNYGYTF.

The table lists this clonotype with many counts. The rearrangement links TRBV4-1 to TRBJ1-5, with D tentatively TRBD1 (5 bases). With 0 bases removed from V and 6 bases from J, the gap between germline ends came to 12 bases. The length of the CDR3 is 15 residues. Germline CDR1 reads MGHRA; CDR2 reads YSYEKL. This CDR3 reads CASSQDRRGSQPQHF. The CDR3 nucleotides are TGCGCCAGCAGCCAAGATCGGAGGGGCTCTCAGCCCCAGCATTTT.

This clonotype has a handful of counts. The J gene is TRBJ2-1, the V gene TRBV5-6; D not resolved. Germline values: CDR1 SGHDT, CDR2 YYEEEE. With 2 bases removed from V and 7 bases from J, the gap between germline ends came to 7 bases. The CDR3 has 12 residues. The CDR3 nucleotides read TGTGCCAGCAGCTTTAACGAAAATGAGCAGTTCTTC. This encodes CASSFNENEQFF.

Remarks on this clonotype: An end of the junction does not agree with germline; a read error may underlie this. The chain has TRBV7-9 and TRBJ2-7, with 8 bases aligning to TRBD1. This CDR3 comprises 12 residues. CDR1 is SEHNR, CDR2 FQNEAQ, per germline (reference sequence). The CDR3 loop is CASSLGDRNPHF. In DNA, the CDR3 is TGTGCCAGCAGCCTAGGGGACAGGAACCCTCACTTC.

This clonotype was seen a handful of times. V gene TRBV4-1 combines with J gene TRBJ2-1; D is unresolved. V gave up 0 bases and J gave up 14 bases, with 14 bases separating them. The CDR3 runs 13 residues. CDR1 and CDR2 (germline): MGHRA, YSYEKL. This CDR3 is CASSQDSGVSEFF. The CDR3 DNA sequence: TGCGCCAGCAGCCAAGATAGTGGGGTATCGGAGTTCTTC.

This clonotype was detected ten times or more. CDR3 DNA sequence: TGCGCCAGCAGCCCCGGACTAGCGGTCACAGATACGCAGTATTTT. Translation gives CASSPGLAVTDTQYF. The chain links TRBV5-1 to TRBJ2-3; 10 bases align to TRBD2. V lost 4 bases, J lost 2 bases, and 4 bases stayed unmatched. This CDR3 comprises 15 residues. Germline lookup yields CDR1 SGHRS and CDR2 YFSETQ.

This clonotype turned up a few times. The J gene is TRBJ1-5, the V gene TRBV7-9; D may be TRBD1 (5 bases). V was trimmed by 3 bases and J by 2 bases, leaving 17 bases between them. Germline V gives CDR1 SEHNR, CDR2 FQNEAQ (reference sequence). The CDR3 is 17 residues long. CDR3 in DNA: TGTGCCAGCAGCTTTTCCGACAGTCTCCGTGGCAATCAGCCCCAGCATTTT. This translates into CASSFSDSLRGNQPQHF. Based on the CDR3 plus reference TRBV7-9 and TRBJ1-5, the full variable domain is DTGVSQNPRHKITKRGQNVTFRCDPISEHNRLYWYRQTLGQGPEFLTYFQNEAQLEKSRLLSDRFSAERPKGSFSTLEIQRTEQGDSAMYLCASSFSDSLRGNQPQHFGDGTRLSIL.

The chain joins TRBV28 to TRBJ2-7; D ambiguous. The V end was cut by 11 bases, the J end by 0 bases, with 14 bases between. Germline-derived CDR1 and CDR2 are MDHEN and SYDVKM. The length of the CDR3 is 13 residues. The CDR3 nucleotides are TGTGCCGGCTCGCCCGGTCCCTCCTACGAGCAGTACTTC. It translates to CAGSPGPSYEQYF.

In its sample, this clonotype was seen once. V usage is TRBV18 and J usage is TRBJ2-6; D not certain. Germline values: CDR1 KGHSH, CDR2 LQKENI. Trimming left V 6 bases short and J 2 bases short, with 8 bases between. This CDR3 contains 14 residues. In nucleotides, the CDR3 is TGTGCCAGCTCCCCGATGGCTGGGGCCAACGTCCTGACTTTC. Encoded protein: CASSPMAGANVLTF.

The table lists this clonotype with many counts. The rearrangement links TRBV6-5 to TRBJ1-6; D ambiguous. CDR3 length: 15 amino acids. Trimming cost V 0 bases and J 7 bases, with 10 bases left between them. CDR1 and CDR2 from the germline V gene are MNHEY and SVGAGI. The CDR3 protein is CASSYSEGVNSPLHF. In DNA, the CDR3 is TGTGCCAGCAGTTACTCGGAAGGTGTCAATTCACCCCTCCACTTT.

This clonotype has more than one count but fewer than ten. J is TRBJ2-3 and V is TRBV4-3, with TRBD2 matching 10 bases. This CDR3 is 17 amino acids long. The V gene end was trimmed by 0 bases and the J gene end by 5 bases; junction bases not matched to a gene: 8. Looked up from germline, CDR1 is LGHNA and CDR2 is YSLEER. The CDR3 reads CASSQEPARLAGDTQYF. The CDR3 DNA sequence: TGCGCCAGCAGCCAAGAGCCCGCCCGACTAGCGGGAGATACGCAGTATTTT.

This clonotype was seen at least ten times. The chain recombines TRBV9 with TRBJ2-3; possible D gene TRBD1, 5 bases. CDR1 and CDR2 (germline): SGDLS, YYNGEE. The V end lost 2 bases, the J end lost 4 bases, and 8 bases lay between the germline ends. This CDR3 region has 13 residues. CDR3 residues: CASSVLTADTQYF. Here the CDR3 DNA reads TGTGCCAGCAGCGTCTTGACAGCAGATACGCAGTATTTT.

This clonotype came up a few times. The gene calls are TRBV12-3 or TRBV12-4 and TRBJ2-1, with D unclear. V gave up 2 bases and J gave up 4 bases, with 3 bases separating them. CDR3 length: 12 residues. The CDR3 DNA reads TGTGCCAGCAGTTTAAAGTACAATGAGCAGTTCTTC. This sequence encodes CASSLKYNEQFF.

Only a few counts were recorded for this clonotype. The chain combines TRBV12-3 or TRBV12-4 with TRBJ2-7; D is undetermined. The CDR3 contains 11 residues. V dropped 5 bases and J dropped 3 bases, with 5 bases sitting between them. In nucleotides, the CDR3 is TGTGCCAGCAGTAGATTCTACGAGCAGTACTTC. It is translated as CASSRFYEQYF.

This clonotype was recorded many times. V usage is TRBV4-2 and J usage is TRBJ1-4, with 9 positions matching TRBD1. Trimming at V came to 0 bases and at J to 8 bases, leaving 4 bases not matched to a gene. Per germline, CDR1 LGHNA and CDR2 YNFKEQ. This CDR3 is 15 amino acids long. The CDR3 region has the DNA TGTGCCAGCAGCCAAGAGGGACAGGGACTCGAAAAACTGTTTTTT. It is translated as CASSQEGQGLEKLFF.

This chain links TRBV6-1 with TRBJ1-1; the D is unclear. This CDR3 contains 15 residues. Germline values: CDR1 MNHNS, CDR2 SASEGT. V gave up 4 bases and J gave up 3 bases, with 15 bases separating them. Here the CDR3 reads CASSGSKAGYTEAFF. The CDR3, as DNA: TGTGCCAGCAGTGGGTCCAAGGCTGGGTACACTGAAGCTTTCTTT.

This clonotype showed up many times. The V and J genes are TRBV12-3 or TRBV12-4 and TRBJ1-5; D ambiguous. Between the trimmed V and J ends, which lost 6 bases and 1 base, there was a span of 10 bases. This CDR3 region has 14 residues. The CDR3: CASSRSESNQPQHF. The CDR3 DNA reads TGTGCCAGCAGCCGGTCGGAGAGCAATCAGCCCCAGCATTTT.